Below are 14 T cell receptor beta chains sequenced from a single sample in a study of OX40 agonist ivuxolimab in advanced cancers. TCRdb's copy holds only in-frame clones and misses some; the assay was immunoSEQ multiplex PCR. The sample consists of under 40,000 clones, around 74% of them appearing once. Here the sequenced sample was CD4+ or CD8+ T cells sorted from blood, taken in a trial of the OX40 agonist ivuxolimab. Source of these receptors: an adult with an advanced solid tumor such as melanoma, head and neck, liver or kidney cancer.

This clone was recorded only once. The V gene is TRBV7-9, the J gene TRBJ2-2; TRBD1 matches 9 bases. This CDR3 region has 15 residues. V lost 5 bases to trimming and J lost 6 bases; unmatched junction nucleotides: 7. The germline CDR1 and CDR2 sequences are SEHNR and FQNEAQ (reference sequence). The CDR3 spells CASSLRDRAPGELFF. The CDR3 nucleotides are TGTGCCAGCAGCCTCCGGGACAGGGCCCCCGGGGAGCTGTTTTTT.

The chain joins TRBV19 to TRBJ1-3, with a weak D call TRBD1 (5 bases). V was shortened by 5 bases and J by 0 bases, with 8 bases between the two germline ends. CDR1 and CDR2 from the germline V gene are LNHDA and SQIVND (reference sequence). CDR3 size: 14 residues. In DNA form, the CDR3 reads TGTGCCAGTAGTTCGGACAACTCTGGAAACACCATATATTTT. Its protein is CASSSDNSGNTIYF.

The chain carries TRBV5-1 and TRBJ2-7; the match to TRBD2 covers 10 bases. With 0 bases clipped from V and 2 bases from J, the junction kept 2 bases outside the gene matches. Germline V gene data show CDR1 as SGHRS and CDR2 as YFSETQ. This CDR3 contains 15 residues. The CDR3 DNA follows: TGCGCCAGCAGCTTGGGTACTAGCGGGGCCTACGAGCAGTACGTC. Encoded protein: CASSLGTSGAYEQYV.

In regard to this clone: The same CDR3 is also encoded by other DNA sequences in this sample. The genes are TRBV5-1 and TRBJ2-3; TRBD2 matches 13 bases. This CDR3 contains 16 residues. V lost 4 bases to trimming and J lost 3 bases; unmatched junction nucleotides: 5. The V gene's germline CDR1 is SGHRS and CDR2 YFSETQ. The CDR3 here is CASSGRLAGGTDTQYF. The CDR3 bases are TGCGCCAGCAGCGGCCGACTAGCGGGGGGAACAGATACGCAGTATTTT.

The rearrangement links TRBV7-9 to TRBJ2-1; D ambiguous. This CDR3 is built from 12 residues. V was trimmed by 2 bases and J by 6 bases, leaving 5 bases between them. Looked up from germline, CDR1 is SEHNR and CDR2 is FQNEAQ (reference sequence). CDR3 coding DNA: TGTGCCAGCAGCTTATACGGCAATGAGCAGTTCTTC. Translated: CASSLYGNEQFF.

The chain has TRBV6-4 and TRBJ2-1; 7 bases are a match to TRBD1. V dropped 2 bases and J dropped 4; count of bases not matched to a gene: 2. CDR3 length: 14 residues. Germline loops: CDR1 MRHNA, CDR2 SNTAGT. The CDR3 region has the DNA TGTGCCAGCAGTGACGGGGACAGTTACAATGAGCAGTTCTTC. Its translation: CASSDGDSYNEQFF.

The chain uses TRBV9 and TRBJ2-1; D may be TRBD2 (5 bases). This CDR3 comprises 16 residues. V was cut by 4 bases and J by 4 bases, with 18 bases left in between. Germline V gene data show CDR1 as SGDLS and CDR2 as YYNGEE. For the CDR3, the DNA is TGTGCCAGCAGCCAGAGGGTGCCTAACCCTTACAATGAGCAGTTCTTC. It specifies CASSQRVPNPYNEQFF.

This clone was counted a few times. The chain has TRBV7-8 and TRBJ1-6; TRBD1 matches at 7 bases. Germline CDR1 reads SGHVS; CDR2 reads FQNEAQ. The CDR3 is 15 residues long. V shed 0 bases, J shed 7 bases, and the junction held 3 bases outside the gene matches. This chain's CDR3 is CASSLARDRNSPLHF. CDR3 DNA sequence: TGTGCCAGCAGCTTAGCCCGGGACAGAAATTCACCCCTCCACTTT.

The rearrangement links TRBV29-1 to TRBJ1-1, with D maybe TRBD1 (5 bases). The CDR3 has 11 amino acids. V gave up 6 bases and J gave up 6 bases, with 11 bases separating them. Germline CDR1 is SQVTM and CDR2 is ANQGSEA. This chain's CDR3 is CSVRVGAEAFF. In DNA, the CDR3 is TGCAGCGTCAGGGTGGGGGCTGAAGCTTTCTTT.

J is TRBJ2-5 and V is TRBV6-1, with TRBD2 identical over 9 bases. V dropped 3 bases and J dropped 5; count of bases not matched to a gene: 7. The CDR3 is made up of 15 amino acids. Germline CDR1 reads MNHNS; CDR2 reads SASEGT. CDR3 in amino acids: CASSDRGGARETQYF. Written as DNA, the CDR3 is TGTGCCAGCAGTGATCGCGGGGGGGCCCGGGAGACCCAGTACTTC.

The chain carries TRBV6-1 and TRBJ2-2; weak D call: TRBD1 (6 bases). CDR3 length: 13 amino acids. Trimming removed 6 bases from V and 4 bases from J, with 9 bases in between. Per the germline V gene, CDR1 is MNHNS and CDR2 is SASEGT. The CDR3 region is CASRDRSTGELFF. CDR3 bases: TGTGCCAGCAGGGACAGAAGCACCGGGGAGCTGTTTTTT.

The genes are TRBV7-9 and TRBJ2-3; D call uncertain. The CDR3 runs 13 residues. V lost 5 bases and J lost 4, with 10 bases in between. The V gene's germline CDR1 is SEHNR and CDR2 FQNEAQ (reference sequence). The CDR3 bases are TGTGCCAGCAGCCCGTTATTCGCAGATACGCAGTATTTT. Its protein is CASSPLFADTQYF.

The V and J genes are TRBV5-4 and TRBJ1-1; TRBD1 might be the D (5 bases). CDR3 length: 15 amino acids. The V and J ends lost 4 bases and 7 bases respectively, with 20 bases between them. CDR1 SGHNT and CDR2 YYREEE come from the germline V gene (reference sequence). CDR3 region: CASSPGGFSVGEAFF. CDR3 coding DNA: TGTGCCAGCAGCCCGGGGGGGTTCTCTGTCGGTGAAGCTTTCTTT.

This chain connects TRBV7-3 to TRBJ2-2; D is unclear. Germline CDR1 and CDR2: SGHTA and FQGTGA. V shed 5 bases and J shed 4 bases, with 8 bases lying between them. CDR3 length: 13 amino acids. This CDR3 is CASSSKVTGELFF. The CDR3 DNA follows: TGTGCCAGCAGCAGTAAGGTCACCGGGGAGCTGTTTTTT.